A single sample gave rise to the 6 T cell receptor beta chains below, sequenced in a study of blood T cells in healthy people across ages. A second about 7 to 12 cycle PCR used barcoded and J-beta primers. TCRdb reanalysed the 5' RACE reads using MiXCR and keeps one entry per CDR3 protein. The table records around 1.5 million distinct CDR3 sequences, approximately 42% of them present only once. The sequencing input was blood. These receptors originate from a woman aged 18-29 years in good health.

The J gene is TRBJ2-3, the V gene TRBV27; D is possibly TRBD2 (6 bases). CDR1 MNHEY and CDR2 SMNVEV come from the germline V gene (reference sequence). The CDR3 has 14 amino acids. The V gene lost 6 bases and the J gene lost 2 bases, with 12 bases spanning the gap. DNA for the CDR3: TGTGCCAGCAGAGGGGACTGGACCACAGATACGCAGTATTTT. This translates into CASRGDWTTDTQYF.

This clonotype was recorded a few times. The chain is built from TRBV24-1 and TRBJ2-5; D not certain. This CDR3 is 10 amino acids long. CDR1 KGHDR and CDR2 SFDVKD come from the germline V gene. Trimming cost V 9 bases and J 5 bases, with 6 bases left between them. CDR3 loop: CATLEETQYF. CDR3 nucleotides: TGTGCCACCTTAGAGGAGACCCAGTACTTC.

This clonotype has a handful of counts. The chain carries TRBV28 and TRBJ2-3; 10 nucleotides line up with TRBD2. CDR1 is MDHEN, CDR2 SYDVKM, per germline. The CDR3 consists of 17 residues. V was pared by 5 bases and J by 1 base, with 9 bases of the junction left unmatched. The CDR3 bases are TGTGCCAGCAGTCGGACTAGCGGAGCCTCTCGCACAGATACGCAGTATTTT. It specifies CASSRTSGASRTDTQYF.

This clonotype has only a few counts. The chain is built from TRBV25-1 and TRBJ2-1; D not certain. V was clipped by 7 bases and J by 0 bases, with 13 bases between them. CDR1 MGHDK and CDR2 SYGVNS come from the germline V gene. CDR3 size: 15 residues. The CDR3 here is CASTRTRSSYNEQFF. As DNA, the CDR3 is TGTGCCAGCACCAGGACGCGAAGCTCCTACAATGAGCAGTTCTTC.

This clonotype was observed a few times. The J gene is TRBJ1-2, the V gene TRBV27; 10 bases match TRBD1. This CDR3 contains 17 residues. Looked up from germline, CDR1 is MNHEY and CDR2 is SMNVEV (reference sequence). V shed 0 bases, J shed 8 bases, and the junction held 12 bases outside the gene matches. This CDR3 is CASSLSRVGTGEGGYTF. The CDR3 bases are TGTGCCAGCAGTTTATCGCGAGTGGGGACAGGGGAAGGGGGCTACACCTTC.

The CDR3 nucleotides read TGTGCCAGCAGTGAAGGATCCCGGGGGGCCTACAATGAGCAGTTCTTC. Translated, it gives CASSEGSRGAYNEQFF. The chain is built from TRBV6-1 and TRBJ2-1; the match to TRBD2 covers 7 bases. Germline V lookup: CDR1 MNHNS, CDR2 SASEGT. V shed 1 base and J 2 bases; nucleotides not matched to a gene: 5. The CDR3 is 16 residues long.